The 17 T cell receptor beta chains below all came from one sample that was sequenced in a study of T cell repertoires in cytomegalovirus infection. TCRdb re-derived calls from the reads in MiXCR, one entry per CDR3 protein. The profile shows 200,000 to 250,000 distinct CDR3 sequences, roughly an eighth of them singletons. Sequenced sample: PBMCs. These receptors were obtained from a human donor in good health (CMV status not recorded). Some clones in this sample may be carry-over from other donors' samples.

This clonotype was seen repeatedly, ten times or more. This sequence joins TRBV5-1 and TRBJ2-3; 8 nucleotides line up with TRBD1. CDR3 length: 14 residues. After removal of 1 base from V and 4 bases from J, the junction contained 2 bases not matched to a gene. The germline CDR1 and CDR2 sequences are SGHRS and YFSETQ. The CDR3 DNA reads TGCGCCAGCAGCTTGACAGGGGGACCAGATACGCAGTATTTT. This encodes CASSLTGGPDTQYF. Looking up the rest from reference TRBV5-1 and TRBJ2-3 gives the full variable domain: KAGVTQTPRYLIKTRGQQVTLSCSPISGHRSVSWYQQTPGQGLQFLFEYFSETQRNKGNFPGRFSGRQFSNSRSEMNVSTLELGDSALYLCASSLTGGPDTQYFGPGTRLTVL.

This chain links TRBV28 with TRBJ2-5, with D maybe TRBD1 (7 bases). V dropped 8 bases and J dropped 5 bases, with 15 bases sitting between them. This CDR3 has 13 amino acids. Germline CDR1 is MDHEN and CDR2 is SYDVKM. The CDR3 DNA follows: TGTGCCAGCGTTACAGGGGAGGTGGAGACCCAGTACTTC. Its protein product is CASVTGEVETQYF.

The rearrangement links TRBV3-1 to TRBJ1-2; no definite D call. Per the germline V gene, CDR1 is LGHDT and CDR2 is YNNKEL (reference sequence). V was cut by 1 base and J by 8 bases, with 17 bases left in between. The CDR3 totals 15 residues. Here the CDR3 DNA reads TGTGCCAGCAGCCAAGGGACGGGCGCCCCTTGGGGCTACACCTTC. As protein: CASSQGTGAPWGYTF. The full variable domain, rest sourced from reference TRBV3-1 and TRBJ1-2, is DTAVSQTPKYLVTQMGNDKSIKCEQNLGHDTMYWYKQDSKKFLKIMFSYNNKELIINETVPNRFSPKSPDKAHLNLHINSLELGDSAVYFCASSQGTGAPWGYTFGSGTRLTVV.

This clonotype has just a few counts. The rearrangement uses TRBV20-1 and TRBJ2-7, with D hard to call. This CDR3 region has 13 residues. The germline CDR1 and CDR2 sequences are DFQATT and SNEGSKA (reference sequence). Trimming shortened V by 6 bases and J by 0 bases, and 12 bases separated the two germline ends. CDR3 nucleotide sequence: TGCAGTGCGTATTCTAGGAGCTCCTACGAGCAGTACTTC. This encodes CSAYSRSSYEQYF.

This clonotype was observed many times. The rearrangement joins TRBV7-2 to TRBJ2-2; 8 nucleotides match TRBD2. V lost 6 bases and J lost 6; bases outside the gene matches: 6. Germline V gene data show CDR1 as SGHTA and CDR2 as FQGNSA. The CDR3 covers 14 residues. CDR3 amino acids: CASREREIPGELFF. The CDR3 DNA reads TGTGCCAGCAGAGAGCGGGAGATACCCGGGGAGCTGTTTTTT.

Only a few counts were recorded for this clonotype. The chain has TRBV5-1 and TRBJ2-1; TRBD2 might be the D (6 bases). Germline assignment: CDR1 SGHRS and CDR2 YFSETQ. The CDR3 totals 16 residues. V lost 0 bases and J lost 6, with 16 bases in between. CDR3 sequence: CASSLGTTLGGNEQFF. CDR3 bases: TGCGCCAGCAGCTTGGGGACTACCCTGGGGGGCAATGAGCAGTTCTTC.

This clonotype was recorded at least ten times. The chain uses TRBV19 and TRBJ1-5; D might be TRBD1 (5 bases). Germline V gene sequence: CDR1 LNHDA, CDR2 SQIVND (reference sequence). With 3 bases removed from V and 4 bases from J, the gap between germline ends came to 10 bases. This CDR3 spans 14 amino acids. Written as DNA, the CDR3 is TGTGCCAGTAGTATTTGGGGCGCGAATCAGCCCCAGCATTTT. This encodes CASSIWGANQPQHF.

The chain recombines TRBV7-4 with TRBJ2-1; 8 bases line up with TRBD2. Looked up from germline, CDR1 is SGHVT and CDR2 is SQSDAQ. V shed 2 bases and J 10 bases; nucleotides not matched to a gene: 4. There are 13 residues in the CDR3. CDR3 DNA: TGTGCCAGCAGCTTACTTGCGGGAGGAGAGCAGTTCTTC. As protein: CASSLLAGGEQFF.

This clonotype came up many times. V usage is TRBV7-2 and J usage is TRBJ2-5; 8 bases match TRBD2. J gave up 2 bases and V 5 bases, and 13 bases lay outside the gene matches. The CDR3 is 17 amino acids. Germline assignment: CDR1 SGHTA and CDR2 FQGNSA. CDR3 in amino acids: CASSPDGGGVAQETQYF. Here the CDR3 DNA reads TGTGCCAGCAGCCCAGACGGGGGGGGGGTTGCACAAGAGACCCAGTACTTC.

This clonotype was picked up a small number of times. The genes are TRBV11-2 and TRBJ2-7; no clear D. Per germline, CDR1 SGHAT and CDR2 FQNNGV. This CDR3 is built from 12 residues. V lost 2 bases, J lost 2 bases, and 4 bases lay in between. In nucleotides, the CDR3 is TGTGCCAGCAGCTTATGGCCCTACGAGCAGTACTTC. Its translation: CASSLWPYEQYF.

Comments on this clonotype: The junction shows a germline mismatch at one end, possibly a read error. The chain carries TRBV7-2 and TRBJ2-3; TRBD2 agrees at 9 bases. CDR1 and CDR2 (germline): SGHTA, FQGNSA. This CDR3 is built from 16 residues. CDR3 in amino acids: CASSPQTSGSTDTQGF. The CDR3 region has the DNA TGTGCCAGCAGCCCGCAGACTAGCGGTAGCACAGATACGCAGGGTTTT.

This clonotype was found a few times. The chain uses TRBV19 and TRBJ1-5, with D unclear. Germline V gene sequence: CDR1 LNHDA, CDR2 SQIVND (reference sequence). The CDR3 runs 15 residues. V lost 7 bases to trimming and J lost 1 base, with 14 bases between them. This CDR3 reads CASKNSDPSNQPQHF. CDR3 nucleotides: TGTGCCAGTAAAAACAGCGACCCAAGCAATCAGCCCCAGCATTTT.

This clonotype was picked up many times. The chain has TRBV11-2 and TRBJ2-7, with TRBD2 matching 15 bases. The CDR3 loop spans 16 amino acids. V was pared by 5 bases and J by 4 bases, with 6 bases of the junction left unmatched. Germline CDR1 SGHAT, CDR2 FQNNGV. CDR3 in amino acids: CASSPGLAGGRYEQYF. The CDR3 nucleotides read TGTGCCAGCAGCCCGGGACTAGCGGGAGGAAGGTACGAGCAGTACTTC.

The rearrangement links TRBV20-1 to TRBJ1-2; weak D call: TRBD1 (6 bases). V dropped 2 bases and J dropped 2 bases, with 9 bases sitting between them. In germline, CDR1 is DFQATT, CDR2 SNEGSKA (reference sequence). The CDR3 is made up of 13 amino acids. In DNA form, the CDR3 reads TGCAGTGCTAGACAGGGGAGGAACTATGGCTACACCTTC. Protein sequence: CSARQGRNYGYTF.

The chain combines TRBV12-3 or TRBV12-4 with TRBJ2-3; 10 bases line up with TRBD2. The trim removed 5 bases at V and 6 bases at J, leaving 5 bases unmatched. CDR3 length: 14 residues. DNA of the CDR3: TGTGCCAGCAGTCCCTCTAGCGGGAGCGATACGCAGTATTTT. It is translated as CASSPSSGSDTQYF.

This clonotype was detected many times. The CDR3 reads CASSLAGNSPLHF. In DNA form, the CDR3 reads TGTGCCAGCAGCTTAGCGGGTAATTCACCCCTCCACTTT. The rearrangement uses TRBV7-9 and TRBJ1-6; D is ambiguous. Germline assignment: CDR1 SEHNR and CDR2 FQNEAQ (reference sequence). V lost 0 bases, J lost 6 bases, and 3 bases lay in between. There are 13 residues in the CDR3.

This sequence joins TRBV18 and TRBJ2-1; 7 bases line up with TRBD2. Germline V lookup: CDR1 KGHSH, CDR2 LQKENI. V shed 4 bases, J shed 5 bases, and the junction held 8 bases outside the gene matches. CDR3 size: 15 residues. The CDR3 sequence: CASSLAGVRNNEQFF. DNA of the CDR3: TGTGCCAGCTCACTGGCGGGAGTTCGGAACAATGAGCAGTTCTTC. Looking up the rest from reference TRBV18 and TRBJ2-1 gives the full variable domain: NAGVMQNPRHLVRRRGQEARLRCSPMKGHSHVYWYRQLPEEGLKFMVYLQKENIIDESGMPKERFSAEFPKEGPSILRIQQVVRGDSAAYFCASSLAGVRNNEQFFGPGTRLTVL.